These 29 T cell receptor beta chains were all obtained from the same sample, sequenced in a study of vaccination effects on CD4 cells after COVID-19. Expansion of antigen-specific CD4+ T cells with viral peptide pools was carried out by the ViraFEST assay before sequencing. Investigators separated out CD4+ T cells once around 9 days of culture had passed. Convalescent patients had PCR-confirmed SARS-CoV-2 infection between March and December 2020. Profiling relied on immunoSEQ multiplex PCR, and the TCRdb table lists in-frame clones only, not all of them. Of about 26,000 clones listed, around 78% were seen once; the top ten hold 15% to 20%. For these receptors, no antigen is known. The source was CD4+ T cells from PBMCs cultured with HCoV-NL63 spike peptides, collected before COVID-19 vaccination. The source of these receptors is a human donor who had a prior SARS-CoV-2 infection.

The chain is built from TRBV5-6 and TRBJ2-2; D is unclear. Trimming cost V 1 base and J 9 bases, with 19 bases left between them. The CDR3 runs to 16 residues. The germline V gene encodes CDR1 SGHDT and CDR2 YYEEEE. The CDR3: CASSLLVASVDWELFF. CDR3 in DNA: TGTGCCAGCAGCTTGTTAGTCGCTTCCGTTGACTGGGAGCTGTTTTTT.

As DNA, the CDR3 is TGTGCCAGCAGTTCCCCGGGGGTGGACGAGCAGTACTTC. Translating gives CASSSPGVDEQYF. The V call is TRBV6-5, the J call TRBJ2-7; D is possibly TRBD2 (6 bases). CDR3 length: 13 residues. The V end lost 4 bases, the J end lost 5 bases, and 12 bases lay between the germline ends. CDR1 MNHEY and CDR2 SVGAGI come from the germline V gene.

This rearrangement joins TRBV4-2 to TRBJ2-7, with 10 bases fitting TRBD2. The CDR3 is 14 residues long. Germline V CDR1 and CDR2: LGHNA, YNFKEQ. V lost 4 bases and J lost 0; bases outside the gene matches: 0. Here the CDR3 DNA reads TGTGCCAGCAGCCGGACTAGCGGCTCCTACGAGCAGTACTTC. Translated, it gives CASSRTSGSYEQYF.

Only a few counts were recorded for this clone. This chain joins TRBV2 and TRBJ2-7; D is perhaps TRBD1 (5 bases). Deletions cut 6 bases from V and 2 bases from J, with 14 bases between. CDR1 SNHLY and CDR2 FYNNEI come from the germline V gene. CDR3 length: 14 amino acids. The CDR3 here is CASSRQRPPYEQYF. CDR3 nucleotides: TGTGCCAGCAGCCGACAGAGACCTCCCTACGAGCAGTACTTC.

CDR3 residues: CASSPPGLGLNEQFF. CDR3 coding DNA: TGTGCCAGCTCACCACCGGGCCTTGGCCTCAATGAGCAGTTCTTC. The V and J genes are TRBV18 and TRBJ2-1; D is uncertain. Germline values: CDR1 KGHSH, CDR2 LQKENI. This CDR3 comprises 15 residues. Deletions cut 0 bases from V and 6 bases from J, with 12 bases between.

There are a few counts of this clone. The chain joins TRBV7-2 to TRBJ1-5; D is perhaps TRBD1 (5 bases). V lost 4 bases and J 5 bases, leaving 12 bases between the germline ends. The CDR3 length is 14 residues. Germline V gene data show CDR1 as SGHTA and CDR2 as FQGNSA. CDR3 residues: CASSSDMAHQPQHF. The CDR3 DNA reads as TGTGCCAGCAGCTCGGACATGGCGCATCAGCCCCAGCATTTT.

This chain connects TRBV4-1 to TRBJ2-2, with D maybe TRBD1 (6 bases). The V gene lost 0 bases and the J gene lost 1 base, with 9 bases spanning the gap. Per germline, CDR1 MGHRA and CDR2 YSYEKL. This CDR3 spans 16 amino acids. In DNA form, the CDR3 reads TGCGCCAGCAGCCAAGATCCGACAGGGAACACCGGGGAGCTGTTTTTT. Residues: CASSQDPTGNTGELFF.

The gene calls are TRBV7-2 and TRBJ2-5; D not certain. The CDR3 runs to 14 residues. Germline assignment: CDR1 SGHTA and CDR2 FQGNSA. Trimming cost V 1 base and J 5 bases, with 11 bases left between them. CDR3 sequence reads: CASSLVASGETQYF. CDR3 DNA: TGTGCCAGCAGCTTAGTAGCCAGTGGGGAGACCCAGTACTTC.

The chain carries TRBV2 and TRBJ1-2; 7 bases line up with TRBD1. This CDR3 spans 14 amino acids. Germline CDR1 and CDR2: SNHLY and FYNNEI. V lost 8 bases, J lost 3 bases, and 9 bases stayed unmatched. CDR3: CASYTGDWDYGYTF. CDR3 nucleotide sequence: TGTGCCAGCTACACAGGGGATTGGGACTATGGCTACACCTTC. The full variable domain, completed using reference TRBV2 and TRBJ1-2, is EPEVTQTPSHQVTQMGQEVILRCVPISNHLYFYWYRQILGQKVEFLVSFYNNEISEKSEIFDDQFSVERPDGSNFTLKIRSTKLEDSAMYFCASYTGDWDYGYTFGSGTRLTVV.

The chain combines TRBV19 with TRBJ2-2; TRBD2 agrees at 10 bases. The CDR3 consists of 14 residues. The V segment lost 7 bases and the J segment 7 bases; nucleotides outside the gene matches: 6. Germline CDR1 is LNHDA and CDR2 is SQIVND (reference sequence). CDR3 in amino acids: CASMSSGRHGELFF. The CDR3 bases are TGTGCCAGTATGTCTAGCGGGAGACACGGGGAGCTGTTTTTT. Full variable domain (missing parts from reference TRBV19 and TRBJ2-2): DGGITQSPKYLFRKEGQNVTLSCEQNLNHDAMYWYRQDPGQGLRLIYYSQIVNDFQKGDIAEGYSVSREKKESFPLTVTSAQKNPTAFYLCASMSSGRHGELFFGEGSRLTVL.

This chain connects TRBV29-1 to TRBJ1-4; D is undetermined. V dropped 4 bases and J dropped 7 bases, with 16 bases sitting between them. The CDR3 extends over 14 amino acids. Per the germline V gene, CDR1 is SQVTM and CDR2 is ANQGSEA. The CDR3 DNA reads TGCAGCGTTGGGGGAGGGTCCGTAGGTGAAAAACTGTTTTTT. Protein sequence: CSVGGGSVGEKLFF.

The chain carries TRBV27 and TRBJ2-2; D uncertain. The CDR3 is 12 residues long. V was trimmed by 6 bases and J by 3 bases, leaving 5 bases between them. Germline V gene sequence: CDR1 MNHEY, CDR2 SMNVEV (reference sequence). CDR3 protein: CASSFHTGELFF. DNA for the CDR3: TGTGCCAGCAGCTTCCACACCGGGGAGCTGTTTTTT.

This sequence joins TRBV3-1 (or the pseudogene TRBV3-2) and TRBJ2-7; TRBD1 aligns across 8 bases. Germline trimming cut 4 bases from V and 0 bases from J; bases unmatched to any gene: 11. Germline V gives CDR1 LGHDT, CDR2 YNNKEL (reference sequence). The CDR3 is 17 amino acids. CDR3 nucleotides: TGTGCCAGCAGCCGGAGGATGGGGACAGGTTCCTCCTACGAGCAGTACTTC. It translates to CASSRRMGTGSSYEQYF.

V is TRBV19 and J is TRBJ2-1, with 8 bases that match TRBD2. The trim removed 2 bases at V and 5 bases at J, leaving 5 bases unmatched. CDR1 LNHDA and CDR2 SQIVND come from the germline V gene (reference sequence). This CDR3 comprises 15 residues. The CDR3: CASSILAGANNEQFF. Here the CDR3 DNA reads TGTGCCAGTAGTATACTAGCGGGCGCAAACAATGAGCAGTTCTTC.

The rearrangement joins TRBV7-3 to TRBJ2-2, with D unclear. Trimming removed 2 bases from V and 4 bases from J, with 5 bases in between. This CDR3 region has 13 residues. Per germline, CDR1 SGHTA and CDR2 FQGTGA. The CDR3 loop reads CASSLLVTGELFF. In DNA form, the CDR3 reads TGTGCCAGCAGCTTACTAGTCACCGGGGAGCTGTTTTTT.

This clone was recorded once. The V and J genes are TRBV9 and TRBJ1-4; D call uncertain. CDR3 length equals 15 residues. The V gene's germline CDR1 is SGDLS and CDR2 YYNGEE. Trimming took 2 bases from V and 3 from J, leaving 11 bases between them. The CDR3 loop is CASSVDLIPNEKLFF. The CDR3, as DNA: TGTGCCAGCAGCGTCGACCTAATACCTAATGAAAAACTGTTTTTT.

The chain carries TRBV4-3 and TRBJ2-1; maybe TRBD2 (6 bases). Germline V gene sequence: CDR1 LGHNA, CDR2 YSLEER. The CDR3 totals 16 residues. Trimming removed 4 bases at V and 3 bases at J, with 16 bases between. CDR3 in DNA: TGCGCCAGCAGCCCTATTTGGGGAGGACACTACAATGAGCAGTTCTTC. Amino acids: CASSPIWGGHYNEQFF.

The chain employs TRBV19 and TRBJ1-4; tentative D call: TRBD1 (5 bases). Germline V gene data show CDR1 as LNHDA and CDR2 as SQIVND (reference sequence). The CDR3 extends over 16 amino acids. V lost 1 base and J 7 bases, leaving 16 bases between the germline ends. CDR3: CASSIAQRTLGEKLFF. Written as DNA, the CDR3 is TGTGCCAGTAGTATAGCCCAGAGGACATTGGGTGAAAAACTGTTTTTT.

The CDR3 DNA sequence: TGTGCCATCAGTGAGTCGCGGGGGGGTAGCACTGAAGCTTTCTTT. It yields the protein CAISESRGGSTEAFF. This chain connects TRBV10-3 to TRBJ1-1; weak D call: TRBD1 (5 bases). The CDR3 sequence is 15 residues long. Looked up from germline, CDR1 is ENHRY and CDR2 is SYGVKD. V lost 0 bases and J 4 bases, leaving 12 bases between the germline ends.

The chain joins TRBV3-1 (or the pseudogene TRBV3-2) to TRBJ2-3; the match to TRBD2 covers 10 bases. Trimming cost V 3 bases and J 6 bases; bases outside gene matches: 12. The germline CDR1 and CDR2 sequences are LGHDT and YNNKEL (reference sequence). The CDR3 is 17 residues long. The CDR3 region is CASSHRTSGKGRDTQYF. The CDR3 bases are TGTGCCAGCAGCCACCGAACTAGCGGGAAGGGGAGGGATACGCAGTATTTT.

The chain carries TRBV6-5 and TRBJ1-3; a weak D match, TRBD1 (6 bases). Trimming pared 7 bases from V and 0 bases from J, leaving 13 bases between. The CDR3 has 15 amino acids. From germline, CDR1 is MNHEY and CDR2 SVGAGI. The CDR3 DNA reads as TGTGCCAGCACCAGAGACAGGTTCTCTGGAAACACCATATATTTT. Protein: CASTRDRFSGNTIYF.

This chain connects TRBV18 to TRBJ1-3; D not resolved. Between the trimmed V and J ends, which lost 6 bases and 0 bases, there was a span of 15 bases. This CDR3 region has 16 residues. CDR1 KGHSH and CDR2 LQKENI come from the germline V gene. CDR3: CASSLEHGSSGNTIYF. The CDR3 DNA reads as TGTGCCAGCTCTCTAGAGCACGGGAGCTCTGGAAACACCATATATTTT.

This clone was observed once. This sequence joins TRBV18 and TRBJ2-7; D possibly uses TRBD1 or TRBD2 (5 bases each). The ends were cut back, 2 bases at V and 6 bases at J, with 5 bases in the middle. The germline V gene encodes CDR1 KGHSH and CDR2 LQKENI. This CDR3 region has 11 residues. The DNA for the CDR3 is TGTGCCAGCTCACCAGGGACCGAGCAGTACTTC. It translates to CASSPGTEQYF.

The V gene is TRBV29-1, the J gene TRBJ1-5; D is perhaps TRBD1 (5 bases). CDR3 size: 12 residues. Germline assignment: CDR1 SQVTM and CDR2 ANQGSEA. V was pared by 6 bases and J by 1 base, with 7 bases between. The CDR3 region has the DNA TGCAGCGTCGGGGGAAGCAATCAGCCCCAGCATTTT. Amino acids: CSVGGSNQPQHF.

The V and J genes are TRBV7-2 and TRBJ2-4; perhaps TRBD2 as D (6 bases). Per germline, CDR1 SGHTA and CDR2 FQGNSA. This CDR3 spans 14 amino acids. V lost 0 bases, J lost 9 bases, and 12 bases lay in between. In DNA form, the CDR3 reads TGTGCCAGCAGCTTAGCAATGGGAGGTGGCATTCAGTACTTC. Translation gives CASSLAMGGGIQYF.

This sequence joins TRBV5-1 and TRBJ1-1, with D possibly matching TRBD1 (6 bases). CDR3 length: 15 amino acids. Trimming left V 4 bases short and J 6 bases short, with 19 bases between. Germline CDR1 SGHRS, CDR2 YFSETQ. The CDR3 here is CASSSWGGRVSEAFF. The CDR3 DNA reads TGCGCCAGCAGCAGCTGGGGGGGCAGGGTATCTGAAGCTTTCTTT.

This sequence joins TRBV5-1 and TRBJ1-1; tentative D call: TRBD1 (5 bases). V shed 3 bases and J shed 1 base, with 13 bases lying between them. CDR3 length equals 15 residues. Germline CDR1 is SGHRS and CDR2 is YFSETQ. The CDR3 nucleotides are TGCGCCAGCAGCTCGGGGGGGGGAACGAACACTGAAGCTTTCTTT. Its protein product is CASSSGGGTNTEAFF.

The V gene is TRBV29-1, the J gene TRBJ1-6, with no clear D. The CDR3 sequence is 13 residues long. The V and J ends lost 5 bases and 5 bases respectively, with 10 bases between them. From germline, CDR1 is SQVTM and CDR2 ANQGSEA. The CDR3 sequence: CSVLLQNNSPLHF. The CDR3 DNA is TGCAGCGTTCTTTTACAGAATAATTCACCCCTCCACTTT.

A few counts support this clone. The J gene is TRBJ2-1, the V gene TRBV11-3, with D perhaps matching TRBD2 (5 bases). The ends were cut back, 1 base at V and 10 bases at J, with 20 bases in the middle. CDR1 is SGHNT and CDR2 is YENEEA in the germline V gene. CDR3 length equals 16 residues. In nucleotides, the CDR3 is TGTGCCAGCAGCTTAGCGGATCGAGTGGCAGGCGGGGAGCAGTTCTTC. Protein: CASSLADRVAGGEQFF.